This T cell receptor (beta chain) was profiled in a study of T cells after yellow fever vaccination. There are a few counts of this clonotype. MiXCR was run by TCRdb on the 5' RACE reads, yielding one entry per CDR3 protein. The data show around 300,000 distinct CDR3 sequences, over 4% seen once. This CDR3 spans 12 amino acids. The V gene lost 4 bases and the J gene lost 7 bases, with 10 bases spanning the gap. The sequence derives from a man aged 18 to 35 who received the YFV17D yellow fever vaccine. This specimen consisted of PBMCs, obtained 5 days after the yellow fever booster vaccination. The J gene is TRBJ2-5, the V gene TRBV12-3 or TRBV12-4, with D tentatively TRBD1 or TRBD2 (5 bases each). CDR3 protein: CASSWWGSTQYF. CDR3 DNA sequence: TGTGCCAGCAGTTGGTGGGGGTCGACCCAGTACTTC.